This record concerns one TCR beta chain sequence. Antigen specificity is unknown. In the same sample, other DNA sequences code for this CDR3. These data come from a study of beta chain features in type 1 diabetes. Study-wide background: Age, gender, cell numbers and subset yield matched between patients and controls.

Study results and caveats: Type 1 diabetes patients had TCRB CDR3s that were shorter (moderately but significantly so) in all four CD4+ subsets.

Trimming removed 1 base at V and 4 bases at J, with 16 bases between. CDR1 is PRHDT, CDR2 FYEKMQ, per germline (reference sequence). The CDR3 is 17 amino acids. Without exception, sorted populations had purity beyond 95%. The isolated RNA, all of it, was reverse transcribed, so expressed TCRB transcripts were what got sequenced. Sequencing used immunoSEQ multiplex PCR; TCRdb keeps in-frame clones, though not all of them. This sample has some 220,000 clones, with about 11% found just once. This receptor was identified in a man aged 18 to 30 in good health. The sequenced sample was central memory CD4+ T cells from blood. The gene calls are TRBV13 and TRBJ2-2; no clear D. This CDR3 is CASSLAGRVISTGELFF. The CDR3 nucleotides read TGTGCCAGCAGCTTAGCCGGTCGGGTGATCAGCACCGGGGAGCTGTTTTTT.